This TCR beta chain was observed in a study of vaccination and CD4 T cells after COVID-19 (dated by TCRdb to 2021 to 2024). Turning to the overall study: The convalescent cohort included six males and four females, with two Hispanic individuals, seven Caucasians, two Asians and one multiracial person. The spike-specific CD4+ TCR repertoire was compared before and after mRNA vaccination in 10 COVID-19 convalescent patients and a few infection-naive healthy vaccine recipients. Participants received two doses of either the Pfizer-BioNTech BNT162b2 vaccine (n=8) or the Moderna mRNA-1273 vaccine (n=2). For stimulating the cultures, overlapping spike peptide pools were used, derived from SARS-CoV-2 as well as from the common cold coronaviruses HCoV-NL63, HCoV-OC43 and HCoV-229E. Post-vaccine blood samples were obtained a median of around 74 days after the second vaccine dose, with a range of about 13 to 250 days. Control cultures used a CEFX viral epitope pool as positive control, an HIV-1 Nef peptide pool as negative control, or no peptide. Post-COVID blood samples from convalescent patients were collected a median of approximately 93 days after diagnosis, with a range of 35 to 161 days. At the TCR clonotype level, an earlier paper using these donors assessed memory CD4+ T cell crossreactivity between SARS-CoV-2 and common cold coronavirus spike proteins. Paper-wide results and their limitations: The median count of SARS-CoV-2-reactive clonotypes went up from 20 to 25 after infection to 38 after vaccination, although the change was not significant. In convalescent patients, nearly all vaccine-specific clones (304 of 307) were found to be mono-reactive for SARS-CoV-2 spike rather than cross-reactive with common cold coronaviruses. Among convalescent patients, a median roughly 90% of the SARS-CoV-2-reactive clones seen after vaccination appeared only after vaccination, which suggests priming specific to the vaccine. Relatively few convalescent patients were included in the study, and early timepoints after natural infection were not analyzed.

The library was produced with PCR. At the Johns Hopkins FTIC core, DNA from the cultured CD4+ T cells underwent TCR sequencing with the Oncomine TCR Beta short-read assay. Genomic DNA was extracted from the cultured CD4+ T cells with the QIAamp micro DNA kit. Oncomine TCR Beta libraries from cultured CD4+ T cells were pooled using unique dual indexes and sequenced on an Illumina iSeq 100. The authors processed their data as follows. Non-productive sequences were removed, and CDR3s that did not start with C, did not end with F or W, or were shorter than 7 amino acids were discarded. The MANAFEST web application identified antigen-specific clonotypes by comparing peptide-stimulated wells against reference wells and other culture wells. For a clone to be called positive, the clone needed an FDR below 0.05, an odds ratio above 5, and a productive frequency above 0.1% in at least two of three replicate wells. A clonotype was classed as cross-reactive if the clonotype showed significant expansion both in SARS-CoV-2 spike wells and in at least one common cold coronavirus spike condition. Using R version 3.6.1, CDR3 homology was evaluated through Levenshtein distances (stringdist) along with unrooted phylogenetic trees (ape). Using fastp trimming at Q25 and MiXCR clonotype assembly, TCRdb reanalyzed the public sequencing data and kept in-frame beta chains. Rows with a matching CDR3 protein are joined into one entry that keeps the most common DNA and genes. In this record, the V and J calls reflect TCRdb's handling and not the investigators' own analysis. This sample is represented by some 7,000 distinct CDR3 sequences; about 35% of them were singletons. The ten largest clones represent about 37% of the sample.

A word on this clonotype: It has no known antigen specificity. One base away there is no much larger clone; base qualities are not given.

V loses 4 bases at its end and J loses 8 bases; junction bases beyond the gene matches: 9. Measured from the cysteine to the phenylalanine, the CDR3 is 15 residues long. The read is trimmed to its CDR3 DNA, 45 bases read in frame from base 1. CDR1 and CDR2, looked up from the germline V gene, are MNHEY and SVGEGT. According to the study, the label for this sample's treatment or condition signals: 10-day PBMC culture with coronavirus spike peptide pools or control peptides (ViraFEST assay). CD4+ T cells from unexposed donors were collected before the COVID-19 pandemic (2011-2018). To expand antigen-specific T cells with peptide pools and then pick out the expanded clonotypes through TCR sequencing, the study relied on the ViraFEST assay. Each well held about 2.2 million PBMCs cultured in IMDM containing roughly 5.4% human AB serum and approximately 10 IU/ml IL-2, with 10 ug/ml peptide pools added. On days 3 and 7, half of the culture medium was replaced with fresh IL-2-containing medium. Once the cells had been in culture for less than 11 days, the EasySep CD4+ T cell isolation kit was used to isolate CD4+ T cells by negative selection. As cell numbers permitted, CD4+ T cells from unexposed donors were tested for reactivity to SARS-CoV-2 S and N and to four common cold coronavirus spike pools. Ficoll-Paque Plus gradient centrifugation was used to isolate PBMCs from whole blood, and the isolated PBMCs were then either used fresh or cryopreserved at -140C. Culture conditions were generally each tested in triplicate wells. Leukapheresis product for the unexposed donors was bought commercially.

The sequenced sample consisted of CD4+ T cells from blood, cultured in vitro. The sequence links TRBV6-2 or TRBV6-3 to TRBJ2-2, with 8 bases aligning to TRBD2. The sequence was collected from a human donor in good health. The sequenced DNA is TGTGCCAGCAGTTCAGCGAGCGGGAGAAGGGGGGAGCTGTTTTTT. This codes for CASSSASGRRGELFF.